This T cell receptor (beta chain) was identified during a study of regulatory T cells in long-lasting Graves disease (dated by TCRdb to the early 2020s). At the level of the whole study: Patients with newly diagnosed Graves' disease had been on antithyroid drugs for under 3 months. The study took place in China and was registered as a clinical trial. Peripheral blood TCR sequencing and RNA sequencing compared persistent Graves' disease patients with newly diagnosed Graves' disease patients. A total of around 33 samples underwent TCR sequencing, from around 13 patients with persistent Graves' disease and approximately 20 patients with newly diagnosed Graves' disease. Overall study results and their limits: Patients with persistent disease shared more public clonotypes (approximately 2,500) than newly diagnosed patients did (approximately 990). TRBV28, TRBJ1-2 and TRBJ2-5 were preferentially used in persistent disease, while TRBV20-1 and TRBJ2-1 were favored in newly diagnosed disease. Sequencing and analysis were restricted to the TCR beta chain. The study examined only peripheral blood because the primary lesion, thyroid tissue, could not be accessed. Compared with newly diagnosed patients, patients with persistent Graves' disease had lower TCR Shannon entropy and fewer highly expanded clones, which suggests clonal expansion. The small sample size was acknowledged by the authors as a limitation that may reduce accuracy.

In this sample, this clonotype turned up a few times. The antigen this receptor binds is unknown. No much larger clone exists at a distance of one base, and base qualities are not known. Explained via the paper, the time point label denotes: newly diagnosed GD, antithyroid drugs for less than 3 months. For both TCR sequencing and RNA sequencing, RNA was extracted from PBMCs in TRIzol. The diagnosis of Graves' disease followed American Thyroid Association guidelines. The patients came from an endocrinology department in Xi'an, China. Each patient gave 7.5 to 10 milliliters of peripheral blood, collected in an EDTA anticoagulant tube. Ficoll Paque Plus density gradient separation was used to isolate PBMCs, and no further T cell sorting was performed. An Agilent 2100 Bioanalyzer and agarose gel were used to assess RNA quality, and a NanoDrop 2000 was used to measure RNA concentration. The CDR3 sequence holds 17 residues, the cysteine and phenylalanine included. The kept DNA is CDR3 alone, 51 bases in frame from the first base. Clipping removes 3 bases from V and 3 bases from J, with 7 as the unmatched junction base count. Based on the germline V gene, the CDR1 and CDR2 sequences are KGHSH and LQKENI.

The library was built by means of multiplex PCR. The sequencing machine was an Illumina HiSeq 4000. CDR3 regions were amplified by Arm-PCR with iRepertoire HTBI primers to construct TCR beta libraries. Before sequencing, the PCR products underwent gel purification. The source study handled its data this way. Across samples, 62 TRBV and 13 to 15 TRBJ segments were identified and used for gene usage analysis of CDR3 amino acid clonotypes. COPE and FqMerger were used to merge filtered high-quality paired reads into contigs. BLAST was used to align contigs to IMGT TRBV, TRBD and TRBJ reference genes, with CDR3 defined following IMGT. Highly expanded clones were defined as clonotypes with a frequency above 0.1%. Shannon entropy was used to measure repertoire diversity, and the Gini coefficient was used to measure V-J evenness. A clonotype found in more than one individual was treated as public. Using fastp trimming at Q25 and MiXCR clonotype assembly, TCRdb reanalyzed the public sequencing data and kept in-frame beta chains. Rows matching on CDR3 protein sequence are summarized as one entry with the most common DNA and genes. TCRdb's processing, not the authors', yielded these V and J calls. The sample yields fewer than 650,000 distinct CDR3 sequences; around 15% were counted once. The ten largest clones capture 12% of the sample.

The data also belong to a second study, concerning T cells in Graves' hyperthyroidism and ophthalmopathy. From that second study: Stable Graves' hyperthyroidism was defined as no progression to ophthalmopathy during 18 months of follow-up. Hyperthyroidism patients were aged 18 to 65 years and newly diagnosed, with disease duration of less than 2 months. The study excluded patients with uncontrolled infections, other autoimmune diseases, pregnancy or lactation. Diagnoses were based on clinical symptoms, serum thyroxine and TRAb, thyroid ultrasound and orbital computed tomography. For the first round of RT-PCR on the TCR CDR3, the HTBI primer set was used together with the Qiagen OneStep RT-PCR kit. Most expanded thyroid clonotypes (frequency above 0.001) were also detected in blood, a finding suggesting that blood repertoires may reflect thyroid immune responses. In cross-validation, a model built on a 13 V-J signature told ophthalmopathy apart from stable hyperthyroidism with under 90% sensitivity and 81% to 82% specificity, and in testing the same model reached 80%/75%. In validation, the model predicted progression to ophthalmopathy with over 60% sensitivity and approximately 78% specificity, a median of approximately 6.7 months before onset. TCR V-J signatures able to tell the groups apart were searched for in a discovery cohort of 100 or so patients, of whom around 42 had Graves' ophthalmopathy and 57 had stable Graves' hyperthyroidism. An independent validation cohort of some 18 hyperthyroidism patients and approximately 15 patients who later progressed to ophthalmopathy tested prospective prediction of ophthalmopathy. The approximately 98 discovery patients were randomly divided into training and test sets at a 7:3 ratio. In about 6 Graves' hyperthyroidism patients, the study also compared T-cell repertoires from thyroid tissue with T-cell repertoires from blood. Following sampling, methimazole starting at 30 mg daily was given to hyperthyroidism patients, and high-dose intravenous methylprednisolone was given to ophthalmopathy patients. The libraries were constructed in a second round of multiplex PCR and then size-selected and purified. Paired-end sequencing of the libraries was performed with 100 bp reads on an Illumina HiSeq2000. Raw data were processed with SOAPnuke, discarding reads with adapters, uncalled bases, mean Phred below 15, or no exact constant-primer or identifier match. COPE v1.2.5 was used to merge high-quality paired reads, and clonotypes were defined as unique nucleotide sequences. MiTCR v1.1 was used to align the clonotypes against IMGT TRBV, TRBD and TRBJ reference segments. Analysis was restricted to V-J combinations with a frequency above 0.0001, which covered just over 98% of repertoires. The TCS score was defined as F50 (clonal expansion) divided by E x V (chaos), with BLOSUM62-based TCRdist calculated between CDR3 peptides within each V-J. Welch's t-statistics and random forest reduced 500 to 550 V-J features to some 14, which were used in a naive Bayes classifier (R e1071). No statistical method was used to fix the sample size in advance, and group allocation was not hidden from the investigators. The paper reports TCR Vbeta CDR3 sequencing of some 140 peripheral blood samples: under 45 ophthalmopathy, fewer than 80 hyperthyroidism and approximately 17 progressor patients.

The sample in question was peripheral blood mononuclear cells (PBMCs), obtained at new diagnosis, from a patient treated with antithyroid drugs. The chain links TRBV18 with TRBJ2-3; the central 12 bases match TRBD2. The receptor comes from a man younger than 35 with Graves disease. Donor details come from another sample of the same person, matched by shared clones. The CDR3 loop reads CASSPMTSGSGTDTQYF. In nucleotide form, the sequence is TGTGCCAGCTCACCGATGACTAGCGGGAGTGGGACAGATACGCAGTATTTT.